This record concerns one T cell receptor (beta chain) sequence. The data belong to a study of shared clonotypes between healthy human individuals. Measured with immunoSEQ multiplex PCR; TCRdb has only the in-frame clones, and not every one. The sample has about 700,000 clones, roughly nine tenths seen once. In the naive CD8 group, cells lacked CD45RO and were positively selected for CCR7, so terminally differentiated effector memory CD45RA+ cells were left out. CDR1 and CDR2 from the germline V gene are SGHTA and FQGNSA. The CDR3 loop spans 14 amino acids. The V gene lost 3 bases and the J gene lost 3 bases, with 12 bases spanning the gap.

The V gene is TRBV7-2, the J gene TRBJ2-7; the D is unclear. Specimen: naive CD8+ T cells sorted from blood. The sequence derives from a man under 40 in good health. Here the CDR3 reads CASSFYGSRYEQYF. The CDR3 coding sequence is TGTGCCAGCAGCTTCTACGGCTCCCGCTACGAGCAGTACTTC.